This TCR beta chain was recovered during a study of T cells in Graves' hyperthyroidism and ophthalmopathy (dated by TCRdb to between 2018 and 2021). Regarding the study in general: Peripheral blood samples were taken at the time of initial diagnosis, prior to any treatment. TCR V-J signatures able to tell the groups apart were searched for in a discovery cohort of 90 to 100 patients, of whom roughly 42 had Graves' ophthalmopathy and more than 55 had stable Graves' hyperthyroidism. An independent validation cohort of around 19 hyperthyroidism patients and about 16 patients who later progressed to ophthalmopathy tested prospective prediction of ophthalmopathy. For training and testing, the 100 or so patients in the discovery cohort were randomly divided in a 7:3 ratio. In over five Graves' hyperthyroidism patients, the study also compared T-cell repertoires from thyroid tissue with T-cell repertoires from blood. After blood sampling, hyperthyroidism patients were treated with methimazole at a starting dose of 30 mg daily, and ophthalmopathy patients were treated with high-dose intravenous methylprednisolone. According to the paper, TCR Vbeta CDR3 sequencing was carried out on 120 to 150 peripheral blood samples, which came from 40 to 45 ophthalmopathy, 80 or so hyperthyroidism and roughly 17 progressor patients. The study at large found these results: Most expanded thyroid clonotypes (frequency above 0.001) were also found in blood, which suggests that blood repertoires may mirror thyroid immune responses. In cross-validation, a model built on a 13 V-J signature told ophthalmopathy apart from stable hyperthyroidism with under 90% sensitivity and roughly 81% specificity, and in testing the same model reached 80%/75%. In validation, the model predicted progression to ophthalmopathy a median of roughly 6.2 months before onset, with roughly 70% sensitivity and roughly 79% specificity. Sample size was not statistically predetermined, and blinding of investigators to group allocation was not performed.

The TCR beta CDR3 regions were amplified from the RNA transcripts. A first-round RT-PCR of the TCR CDR3 used the HTBI primer set with the Qiagen OneStep RT-PCR kit. A second multiplex PCR round built the libraries, followed by size selection and purification. The libraries were sequenced on an Illumina HiSeq2000 using paired-end 100 bp reads. In the authors' own workflow: SOAPnuke was used to process the raw data, throwing out any read that contained adapters or uncalled bases, had a mean Phred below 15, or lacked an exact constant-primer or identifier match. High-quality paired reads were merged using COPE v1.2.5, and each unique nucleotide sequence was defined as a clonotype. MiTCR v1.1 was used to align the clonotypes against IMGT TRBV, TRBD and TRBJ reference segments. The analysis included only V-J combinations with a frequency above 0.0001, which together covered over 98% of the repertoires. A TCS score was defined as the ratio of F50 (clonal expansion) to E x V (chaos), with BLOSUM62-based TCRdist applied between CDR3 peptides within each V-J. Welch's t-statistics and random forest reduced approximately 520 V-J features to roughly 13, which were used in a naive Bayes classifier (R e1071). The similarity between thyroid and blood repertoires was quantified using the Morisita-Horn index. TCRdb trimmed the raw reads at Q25, called clones with MiXCR and kept productive beta chains. Each CDR3 protein gets just one entry, which takes the most common genes and DNA from the rows behind it. The V and J calls follow TCRdb's processing rather than the paper's. The sample table shows roughly 840,000 distinct CDR3 sequences, and 35% to 45% are seen once. Of the sample, over 8% is held by the ten largest clones.

V drops 3 bases and J drops 8 bases, leaving 10 bases in between. From the cysteine through the phenylalanine, the CDR3 covers 13 amino acids. Only the CDR3 part of the read is kept: 39 bases, read in frame from the first base. According to the germline V gene (reference sequence), CDR1 reads LNHDA and CDR2 reads SQIVND. Graves' hyperthyroidism was defined as stable when no progression to ophthalmopathy occurred over 18 months of follow-up. The hyperthyroidism patients were between 18 and 65 years old and newly diagnosed, with a disease duration of less than 2 months. The study excluded patients with uncontrolled infections, other autoimmune diseases, pregnancy or lactation. Diagnoses were based on clinical symptoms, serum thyroxine and TRAb, thyroid ultrasound and orbital computed tomography. PBMCs were separated from approximately 9.9 ml of fresh peripheral blood using Ficoll-Paque density gradient centrifugation. Total RNA was extracted using Trizol reagent, and RNA quality was assessed on an Agilent 2100 Bioanalyzer.

This clonotype has a single count. Its recognized antigen is unknown. Base qualities are not provided; no much larger clone lies one nucleotide away. A read on its own is weak evidence. Recombination connected TRBV19 to TRBJ1-4, with the D segment identity uncertain. This clonotype was obtained from a man aged 18 to 30 with Graves' hyperthyroidism. Sequenced input: blood. The CDR3 here reads CASSMEGREKLFF. The sequenced DNA is TGTGCCAGTAGTATGGAGGGAAGAGAAAAACTGTTTTTT. The entire variable domain, with the stretches around the CDR3 drawn from the reference TRBV19 and TRBJ1-4 proteins, is DGGITQSPKYLFRKEGQNVTLSCEQNLNHDAMYWYRQDPGQGLRLIYYSQIVNDFQKGDIAEGYSVSREKKESFPLTVTSAQKNPTAFYLCASSMEGREKLFFGSGTQLSVL.